One sample yielded the 6 T cell receptor beta chains listed below, sequenced in a study of molecular identifiers for immune sequencing clone quantification. TCRdb reanalysed the PCR reads using MiXCR and keeps one entry per CDR3 protein. The repertoire holds about 510,000 distinct CDR3 sequences, 20% to 25% seen once, with around 0.84% in the top ten. Specimen: naive CD8+ T cells from blood, with Jurkat cell RNA spiked in. Subset described: FACS-sorted CD8+CD4-CCR7+CD45RA+ naive T cells. The receptors here all came from a human donor in good health. Some libraries in this study had Jurkat cell RNA spiked in.

This clonotype was detected once. A much bigger clone sits one base away, suggesting this may be a read error. The missing conserved phenylalanine or tryptophan at the end of this CDR3 makes a read error likely. The chain uses TRBV30 and TRBJ1-1, with a weak D call TRBD1 (5 bases). The germline CDR1 and CDR2 sequences are GTSNPN and SVGIG (reference sequence). V was clipped by 5 bases and J by 1 base, with 8 bases between them. The CDR3 length is 12 residues. The CDR3 loop reads CAWDRQNTEAFL. Here the CDR3 DNA reads TGTGCCTGGGACAGACAGAACACTGAAGCTTTCCTT.

This clonotype was counted ten times or more. The V and J genes are TRBV13 and TRBJ2-7; 7 nucleotides align to TRBD1. V lost 3 bases, J lost 5 bases, and 7 bases stayed unmatched. This CDR3 has 14 residues. Germline CDR1 and CDR2: PRHDT and FYEKMQ (reference sequence). The CDR3 loop reads CASSFGKGANEQYF. The CDR3, as DNA: TGTGCCAGCAGCTTTGGTAAGGGGGCCAACGAGCAGTACTTC. Combining the CDR3 with reference TRBV13 and TRBJ2-7 gives the whole variable domain AAGVIQSPRHLIKEKRETATLKCYPIPRHDTVYWYQQGPGQDPQFLISFYEKMQSDKGSIPDRFSAQQFSDYHSELNMSSLELGDSALYFCASSFGKGANEQYFGPGTRLTVT.

The chain has TRBV2 and TRBJ2-4; TRBD2 matches 8 bases. The germline CDR1 and CDR2 sequences are SNHLY and FYNNEI. The CDR3 totals 20 residues. Trimming cost V 1 base and J 1 base; bases outside gene matches: 15. The CDR3 DNA sequence: TGTGCCAGCAGTGAAGGACGACTAGCGCCTATTCGGCAGGCCAAAAACATTCAGTACTTC. Protein: CASSEGRLAPIRQAKNIQYF.

In its sample, this clonotype was seen many times. V gene TRBV4-1 combines with J gene TRBJ1-1; unclear D gene. The CDR3 totals 13 residues. Germline V gives CDR1 MGHRA, CDR2 YSYEKL. The V gene lost 2 bases and the J gene lost 0 bases, with 4 bases spanning the gap. CDR3 sequence: CASSQTVNTEAFF. Here the CDR3 DNA reads TGCGCCAGCAGCCAAACAGTGAACACTGAAGCTTTCTTT.

This clonotype was detected many times. V gene TRBV3-1 combines with J gene TRBJ1-1; D might be TRBD1 (6 bases). The CDR3 runs to 16 residues. Germline V gene data show CDR1 as LGHDT and CDR2 as YNNKEL (reference sequence). Trimming stripped 1 base from V and 8 bases from J, with 20 bases between. The CDR3 region is CASSQGVLTGQAEAFF. CDR3 in DNA: TGTGCCAGCAGCCAAGGGGTATTAACAGGGCAGGCGGAAGCTTTCTTT.

About this clonotype itself: The CDR3 does not close with the conserved phenylalanine or tryptophan, likely indicating a read error. The V gene is TRBV4-1, the J gene TRBJ2-5; D may be TRBD1 (6 bases). CDR1 and CDR2 (germline): MGHRA, YSYEKL. This CDR3 is built from 15 residues. V lost 0 bases and J 4 bases, leaving 12 bases between the germline ends. The CDR3 sequence is CASSQDKGDAETQYS. The DNA for the CDR3 is TGCGCCAGCAGCCAAGATAAGGGGGACGCAGAGACCCAGTACTCC.